This T cell receptor (beta chain) was observed in a study of blood T cell repertoires in COVID-19. Sequenced by immunoSEQ multiplex PCR; TCRdb stores in-frame clones only, minus some. The sample has some 180,000 clones, around 85% seen once; the top ten hold under 8%. Living in about 25 US areas, the participants were between roughly 18 and 95 years of age. Clinical history as reported by participants underpinned cohort assignment. What the recovered Cohort 3 donors had was two negative PCRs, clearance, or symptom resolution. Germline trimming cut 4 bases from V and 4 bases from J; bases unmatched to any gene: 2. The CDR3 sequence is 15 residues long. The germline V gene encodes CDR1 MGHRA and CDR2 YSYEKL.

The TCR sequence derives from a man aged 35-49 years who had recovered from COVID-19. This chain links TRBV4-1 with TRBJ2-2; 11 bases are a match to TRBD2. Sequenced sample: PBMCs or T cells enriched from blood (not recorded which). The chain's CDR3 is CASSRLAGFTGELFF. The CDR3 nucleotides are TGCGCCAGCAGCCGACTAGCGGGATTCACCGGGGAGCTGTTTTTT.